These 8 T cell receptor beta chains were sequenced from one sample in a study of cytomegalovirus exposure and HLA in healthy donors. The PCR employed 60 Vbeta primers together with 13 Jbeta primers. Sequenced by immunoSEQ multiplex PCR; TCRdb stores in-frame clones only, minus some. This sample has fewer than 250,000 clones; approximately 80% occur once, and the top ten carry 0.95% to 1.4%. Sequenced: PBMCs. The receptors derive from a woman between 40 and 50 years old in good health and CMV-seronegative.

Regarding this clone: At one end the junction does not follow the germline gene, possibly because of a read error. The chain links TRBV7-9 to TRBJ2-5, with D tentatively TRBD1 (5 bases). CDR3 length: 13 amino acids. The germline CDR1 and CDR2 sequences are SEHNR and FQNEAQ (reference sequence). The CDR3 DNA sequence: TGTTCCAGCAGCTTGGACATCCAAGAGACCCAGTACTTC. This translates into CSSSLDIQETQYF.

The chain combines TRBV7-9 with TRBJ2-7; TRBD2 is a possible D gene (5 bases). CDR3 size: 14 residues. The V gene's germline CDR1 is SEHNR and CDR2 FQNEAQ (reference sequence). The V gene lost 1 base and the J gene lost 6 bases, with 13 bases spanning the gap. CDR3 loop: CASSLVPGMGEQYF. CDR3 sequence (DNA): TGTGCCAGCAGCTTAGTCCCGGGGATGGGCGAGCAGTACTTC.

J is TRBJ1-3 and V is TRBV19; 12 bases match TRBD1. This CDR3 region has 14 residues. The germline CDR1 and CDR2 sequences are LNHDA and SQIVND (reference sequence). Trimming took 6 bases from V and 8 from J; bases not matched to a gene: 5. CDR3 in amino acids: CASRWDRGQDTIYF. In nucleotides, the CDR3 is TGTGCCAGTAGATGGGACAGGGGGCAGGACACCATATATTTT.

The chain has TRBV5-1 and TRBJ2-1; 10 nucleotides line up with TRBD2. The CDR3 is 15 residues long. The V and J ends lost 3 bases and 7 bases, in that order; junction bases with no gene match: 7. Germline-derived CDR1 and CDR2 are SGHRS and YFSETQ. The CDR3 spells CASSSLAGVGNEQFF. The CDR3 nucleotides are TGCGCCAGCAGCTCTCTAGCGGGAGTGGGTAATGAGCAGTTCTTC.

The chain has TRBV6-1 and TRBJ2-7, with 9 nucleotides matching TRBD1. CDR3 length: 14 amino acids. Germline V gene lookup returns CDR1 MNHNS and CDR2 SASEGT. The junction had 9 bases not matched to a gene; V was cut back by 2 bases and J by 10 bases. The CDR3 loop reads CASSEPATGGLQYV. CDR3 DNA: TGTGCCAGCAGTGAACCAGCGACAGGGGGTCTCCAGTACGTC.

The chain uses TRBV5-1 and TRBJ1-2; D ambiguous. The CDR3 totals 14 residues. The germline V gene encodes CDR1 SGHRS and CDR2 YFSETQ. The ends were cut back, 0 bases at V and 5 bases at J, with 11 bases in the middle. The DNA for the CDR3 is TGCGCCAGCAGCTTGGTCACGGAGCCTTATGGCTACACCTTC. Its translation is CASSLVTEPYGYTF.

The chain combines TRBV5-4 with TRBJ1-1; D may be TRBD1 (5 bases). V gave up 0 bases and J gave up 0 bases, with 6 bases separating them. The CDR3 is 14 residues long. The germline gives CDR1 SGHNT, CDR2 YYREEE (reference sequence). The CDR3 bases are TGTGCCAGCAGCTTGGGACAGATGAACACTGAAGCTTTCTTT. Amino acid sequence: CASSLGQMNTEAFF.

The chain couples TRBV11-2 to TRBJ2-2; 8 bases agree with TRBD2. Germline CDR1 reads SGHAT; CDR2 reads FQNNGV. The CDR3 is made up of 18 amino acids. V gave up 1 base and J gave up 4 bases; unmatched junction bases: 11. The CDR3 spells CASSLGLALPAGTGELFF. The DNA for the CDR3 is TGTGCCAGCAGCTTAGGACTAGCGTTACCTGCGGGCACCGGGGAGCTGTTTTTT.